This T cell receptor (beta chain) was recorded in a study of shared clonotypes between healthy human individuals (dated by TCRdb to 2019 to 2021). In the study overall: The cohort comprised two women and a few men aged 18 to 49 years. Libraries were prepared and TCR repertoires were sequenced by different laboratories using diverse techniques, in order to increase sequencing depth and limit assay-specific biases. Per donor, leukapheresis produced somewhere between about 0.94 and 9.5 billion PBMCs. Blood TCR repertoires of four to six healthy adults were deeply sequenced to estimate repertoire size and the extent of clonotype sharing between individuals. What the study reported, not specific to this receptor: Based on pairwise subsampling, the degree of clonotype sharing among donors was expected to be affected by sequencing depth. Sampling was restricted to blood, and TCR repertoires in tissues likely differ from the TCR repertoires found in blood. Because the study included a small number of donors, the genetic and exposure-history diversity represented was limited.

Trimming leaves V shorter by 2 bases and J shorter by 10 bases, with the junction holding 7 bases beyond the gene matches. The germline V gene sets CDR1 to LGHNA and CDR2 to YNFKEQ. Counted from cysteine to phenylalanine, this CDR3 has 16 amino acids. Solely the CDR3 DNA is kept, with 48 bases framed from the first base. The donors were healthy, HIV-negative adults who had no recently reported acute infections or vaccinations. Every donor was a Caucasian adult residing in Nashville, Tennessee, USA. For unsorted samples, about 90 million PBMCs were counted, and genomic DNA was extracted using the QIAamp DNA Blood Mini kit. Blood was collected by leukapheresis, and PBMCs were isolated by Ficoll-Histopaque density gradient centrifugation and then cryopreserved in liquid nitrogen vapor phase. Remarks on this clone: Its antigen has not been determined. The record has no base qualities; no much larger clone is one base away.

Using the deep immunoSEQ assay, multiplex PCR amplified TCR CDR3 regions from genomic DNA. Genomic DNA extracted from each cell subset was distributed evenly over all wells of several immunoSEQ 96-well plates, and each plate served as one replicate. For unsorted PBMC, roughly 330 ng of genomic DNA, equivalent to around 30,000 T cell genomes, went into each replicate PCR. Genomic DNA from unsorted PBMC was sequenced over ten immunoSEQ deep assay plates. Purified libraries were measured with a Qubit 3.0 fluorometer, size-checked on a Bioanalyzer 2100, and measured again with the KAPA Library Quantification kit. Every immunoSEQ 96-well plate was sequenced on a dedicated single-read 150-cycle Illumina NextSeq 550 flow cell. As for how the authors treated the data: The immunoSEQ output contained only junctional sequences without quality scores, so filtering could not match that applied to full-length reads. To assign V/J genes and CDR3, sequences were annotated using PyIR, a Python wrapper for IgBLAST v1.9, with IMGT germline references. Any read was removed if the V/J assignment was weak (E-value above 1e-6), the CDR3 was missing, or the read contained stop codons, out-of-frame junctions, or ambiguous translated residues. A V3J clonotype was defined by an identical inferred V gene, J gene, and CDR3 amino acid sequence. To compute the percentage overlap between repertoires, the number of shared unique clonotypes was divided by the size of the smaller repertoire. Repertoire richness was assessed with RTK rarefaction, the Chao1 estimator, and Recon v2.1 estimates of unobserved clonotypes. TCRdb holds this immuneACCESS table with in-frame rearrangements only. Some clones are missing; in checked studies, unresolved V genes explain under half, and the rest has no known cause. That table furnishes V, J and clone size, whereas the DNA furnished D and trimming. Across this sample there are nearly 500,000 clones, with about 79% seen only once. Over 10% of the sample comes from the top ten.

The chain joins TRBV4-2 to TRBJ2-1, with 14 bases in between that match TRBD2. Sequenced sample: PBMCs. This clonotype was obtained from a woman in her thirties or forties in good health. Some clones in this sample may be carry-over from other donors' samples. The nucleotide sequence is given as TGTGCCAGCAGCCAAACCGGGACTAGCGGGAGCAGAGAGCAGTTCTTC. Protein translation: CASSQTGTSGSREQFF.